Sequencing of this T cell receptor beta chain was carried out in a study of blood T cell repertoires in COVID-19. About the study: Some COVID-19 samples were acute and others convalescent; all came from the United States, Italy and Spain. PBMCs, B-cell-depleted T cells, or T cells were the source of the cDNA or gDNA that made up the material.

Authors' methods: Amplifying reference gene primers gave estimates of nucleated cell counts. Data came from immunoSEQ multiplex PCR; TCRdb stores just in-frame clones and leaves some out. The D gene and trimming were derived from the DNA, and the V and J assignments and clone size from that table. The data hold 100,000 or so clones, with about four fifths observed a single time. This clonotype originated in a man in his 70s with active or convalescent COVID-19. Sequenced material: peripheral blood.

CDR3 protein: CASSETNSNQPQHF. CDR3 DNA: TGTGCCAGCAGTGAAACTAATAGCAATCAGCCCCAGCATTTT. This rearrangement joins TRBV2 to TRBJ1-5; no reliable D call. The V end lost 2 bases, the J end lost 0 bases, and 5 bases lay between the germline ends. The germline V gene encodes CDR1 SNHLY and CDR2 FYNNEI. The CDR3 runs to 14 residues.